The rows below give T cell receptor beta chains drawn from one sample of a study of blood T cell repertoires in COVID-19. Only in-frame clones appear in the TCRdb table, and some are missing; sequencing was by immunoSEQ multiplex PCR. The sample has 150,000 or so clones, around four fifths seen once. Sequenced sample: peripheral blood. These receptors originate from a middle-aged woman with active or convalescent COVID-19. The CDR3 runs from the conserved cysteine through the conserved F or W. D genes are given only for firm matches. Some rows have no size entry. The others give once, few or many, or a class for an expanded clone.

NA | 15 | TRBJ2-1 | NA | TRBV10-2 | TGCGCCAGCAGTGATGGGGGGATCGCCTACAATGAGCAGTTCTTC | CASSDGGIAYNEQFF
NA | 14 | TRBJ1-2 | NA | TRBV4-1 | TGCGCCAGCAGCCAAGCCAGGGAAGGCTATGGCTACACCTTC | CASSQAREGYGYTF
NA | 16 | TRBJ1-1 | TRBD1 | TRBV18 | TGTGCCAGCTCACTCGGGACAGGGGGATTGAACACTGAAGCTTTCTTT | CASSLGTGGLNTEAFF
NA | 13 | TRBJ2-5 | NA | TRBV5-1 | TGCGCCAGCAGGAGGGTACTACAAGAGGCCCAGTACTTC | CASRRVLQEAQYF
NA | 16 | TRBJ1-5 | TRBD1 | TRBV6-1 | TGTGCCAGCAGTGCCATTCCGGGACAGCCTGGTCAGCCCCAGCATTTT | CASSAIPGQPGQPQHF
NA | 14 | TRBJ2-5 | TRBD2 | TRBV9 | TGTGCCAGCAGCGTAGGCCCGGGAGGGGAGACCCAGTACTTC | CASSVGPGGETQYF
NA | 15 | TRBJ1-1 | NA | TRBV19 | TGTGCCAGTAGTAGCAACCGGGATATGAACACTGAAGCTTTCTTT | CASSSNRDMNTEAFF
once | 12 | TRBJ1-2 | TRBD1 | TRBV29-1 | TGCAGCGCACAGGGGCTTGTTTATGGCTACACCTTC | CSAQGLVYGYTF
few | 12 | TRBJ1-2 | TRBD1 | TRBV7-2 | TGTGCCAGCAGCACGGACAGGGCTGGCTACACCTTC | CASSTDRAGYTF
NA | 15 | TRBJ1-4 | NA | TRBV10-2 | TGCGCCAGCAGCGGGGTCCCTTCAGGCGGTGAAAAACTGTTTTTT | CASSGVPSGGEKLFF
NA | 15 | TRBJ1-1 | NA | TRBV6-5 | TGTGCCAGCAGTTACTCGGCGGGATCTGACACTGAAGCTTTCTTT | CASSYSAGSDTEAFF
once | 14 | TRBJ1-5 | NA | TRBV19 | TGTGCCAGTAGGGGGGACATTAGCAATCAGCCCCAGCATTTT | CASRGDISNQPQHF
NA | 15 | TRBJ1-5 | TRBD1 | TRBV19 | TGTGCCAGTAGGGACAGGGATCAGCGCAATCAGCCCCAGCATTTT | CASRDRDQRNQPQHF
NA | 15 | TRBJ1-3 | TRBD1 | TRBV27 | TGTGCCAGCAGCAACAGGGGCATCTCTGGAAACACCATATATTTT | CASSNRGISGNTIYF
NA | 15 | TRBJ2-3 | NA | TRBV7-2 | TGTGCCAGCAGCTTAGCGGGGGGGCGGGTAGATACGCAGTATTTT | CASSLAGGRVDTQYF
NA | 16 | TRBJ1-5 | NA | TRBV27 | TGTGCCAGCAGTTTATCCCGTCAGTCCGGCAATCAGCCCCAGCATTTT | CASSLSRQSGNQPQHF
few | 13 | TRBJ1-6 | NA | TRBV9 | TGTGCCAGCAGCGTAGATATCGAGAGCCCCCTCCACTTT | CASSVDIESPLHF
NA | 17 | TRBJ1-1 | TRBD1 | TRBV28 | TGTGCCAGCGCAACCCCGGGACAGGGATTAATGAACACTGAAGCTTTCTTT | CASATPGQGLMNTEAFF
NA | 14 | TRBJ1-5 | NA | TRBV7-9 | TGTGCCAGCAGCTTAAACAGGGAACCACAGCCCCAGCATTTT | CASSLNREPQPQHF
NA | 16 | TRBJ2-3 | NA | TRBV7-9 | TGTGCCAGCAGCCCGTGGGGGGGACAAAGCACAGATACGCAGTATTTT | CASSPWGGQSTDTQYF
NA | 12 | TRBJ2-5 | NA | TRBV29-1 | TGCAGCGCCGGGGTTCACCAAGAGACCCAGTACTTC | CSAGVHQETQYF
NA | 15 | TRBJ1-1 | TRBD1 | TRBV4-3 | TGCGCCAGCAGCCCGGGGACAGGGAAGAACACTGAAGCTTTCTTT | CASSPGTGKNTEAFF
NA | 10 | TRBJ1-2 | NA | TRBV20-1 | TGCAGTGCTAGTGGAGGTCCCTACACCTTC | CSASGGPYTF
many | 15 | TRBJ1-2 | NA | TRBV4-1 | TGCGCCAGCAGCCAAAGCTCCCGGGACTTCTATGGCTACACCTTC | CASSQSSRDFYGYTF
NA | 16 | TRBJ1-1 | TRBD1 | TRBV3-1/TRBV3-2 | TGTGCCAGCAGCCGAGGACAGGGGGTTCCGAACACTGAAGCTTTCTTT | CASSRGQGVPNTEAFF
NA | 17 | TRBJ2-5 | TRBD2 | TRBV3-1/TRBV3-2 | TGTGCCAGCAGCCAAGACCCTAGCGGGAGGTCCTGGGAGACCCAGTACTTC | CASSQDPSGRSWETQYF
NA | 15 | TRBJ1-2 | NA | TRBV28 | TGTGCCAGCAGTACTCCCGCCCGCGGGGTCTATGGCTACACCTTC | CASSTPARGVYGYTF
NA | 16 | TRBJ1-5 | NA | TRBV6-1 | TGTGCCAGCAGTGATGATGACTGGGGGGGCAATCAGCCCCAGCATTTT | CASSDDDWGGNQPQHF
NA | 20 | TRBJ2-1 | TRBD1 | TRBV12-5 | TGTGCTAGTGGTTTGGGGATCCCGGGACAGGGAGAATGGGGTATTCGGGAGCAGTTCTTC | CASGLGIPGQGEWGIREQFF
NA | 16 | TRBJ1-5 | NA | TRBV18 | TGTGCCAGCTCACCGAGCGGACCTAATAGCAATCAGCCCCAGCATTTT | CASSPSGPNSNQPQHF
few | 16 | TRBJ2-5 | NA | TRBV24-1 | TGTGCCACCAGTGATTTGATGGGACTGGGAGAAGAGACCCAGTACTTC | CATSDLMGLGEETQYF
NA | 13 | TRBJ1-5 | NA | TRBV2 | TGTGCCAGCAGGAGCGGGGGCAATCAGCCCCAGCATTTT | CASRSGGNQPQHF
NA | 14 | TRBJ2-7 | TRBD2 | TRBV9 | TGTGCCAGCAGCCCAGCGGGAGTGCCCAACGAGCAGTACTTC | CASSPAGVPNEQYF
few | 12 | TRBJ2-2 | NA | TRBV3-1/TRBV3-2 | TGTGCCAGCAGCCCAAACAGCGGGGAGCTGTTTTTT | CASSPNSGELFF
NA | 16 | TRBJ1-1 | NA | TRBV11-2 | TGTGCCAGCAGCCCTTGGGGGGGCCGTCGGGGCACTGAAGCTTTCTTT | CASSPWGGRRGTEAFF
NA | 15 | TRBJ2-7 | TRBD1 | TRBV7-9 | TGTGCCAGCAGCTACGGGACAGGGGCAAACTACGAGCAGTACTTC | CASSYGTGANYEQYF
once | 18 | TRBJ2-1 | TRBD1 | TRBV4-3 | TGCGCCAGCAGCCAAGACCGTTACCGAGGGGACAGTATCGATGAGCAGTTCTTC | CASSQDRYRGDSIDEQFF
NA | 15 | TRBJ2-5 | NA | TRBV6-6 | TGTGCCAGCAGAGGGCGGGACAGCCCCAGGGAGACCCAGTACTTC | CASRGRDSPRETQYF
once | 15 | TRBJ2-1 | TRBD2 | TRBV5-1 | TGCGCCAGCAGCCCGGGACTAGCGGGCTACAATGAGCAGTTCTTC | CASSPGLAGYNEQFF
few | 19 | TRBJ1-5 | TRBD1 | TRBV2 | TGTGCCAGCAGTATCCTCTTGGACAGGGGGTTATCAATCAATCAGCCCCAGCATTTT | CASSILLDRGLSINQPQHF
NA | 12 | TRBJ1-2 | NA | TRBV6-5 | TGTGCCAGCAGCCCCAGCTCGGGTGGCTACACCTTC | CASSPSSGGYTF
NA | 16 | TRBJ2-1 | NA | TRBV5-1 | TGCGCCAGCTACCGCCGGTCAGGAGGGTCCTACAATGAGCAGTTCTTC | CASYRRSGGSYNEQFF
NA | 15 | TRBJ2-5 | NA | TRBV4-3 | TGCGCCAGCAGCCAAGACGCGGGCCGCTCTTCGGCCCAGTACTTC | CASSQDAGRSSAQYF
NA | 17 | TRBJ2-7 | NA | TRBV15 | TGTGCCACCAGCAGAGATAGGGTGATGGGAGTCTCCTACGAGCAGTACTTC | CATSRDRVMGVSYEQYF
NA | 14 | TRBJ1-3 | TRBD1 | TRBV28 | TGTGCCAGCAGCAGTGGGGACAGGGTATACACCATATATTTT | CASSSGDRVYTIYF
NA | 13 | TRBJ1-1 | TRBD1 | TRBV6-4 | TGTGCCAGCAGTGATAAGGGGACAGGGAAAGCTTTCTTT | CASSDKGTGKAFF
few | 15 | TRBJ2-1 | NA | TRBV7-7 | TGTGCCAGCAGCGCGGGACTTCCAGGGCGGGATGAGCAGTTCTTC | CASSAGLPGRDEQFF
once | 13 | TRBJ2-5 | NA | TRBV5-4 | TGTGCCAGCAGCTTGGCGGGTACGAAGACCCAGTACTTC | CASSLAGTKTQYF
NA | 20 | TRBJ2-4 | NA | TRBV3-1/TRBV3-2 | TGTGCCAGCAGCCAAGATGAATCCTCAGGGGGGCCCTTAGCCAAAAACATTCAGTACTTC | CASSQDESSGGPLAKNIQYF
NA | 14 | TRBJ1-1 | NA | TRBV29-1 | TGCAGCGTTGAAGATAACAGGCGGAACACTGAAGCTTTCTTT | CSVEDNRRNTEAFF
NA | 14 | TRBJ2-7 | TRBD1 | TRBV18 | TGTGCCAGCTCACCTCGGGACAGCTCCTACGAGCAGTACTTC | CASSPRDSSYEQYF
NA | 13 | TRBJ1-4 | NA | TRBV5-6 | TGTGCCAGCAGCGTACAGGGTGGGGAAAAACTGTTTTTT | CASSVQGGEKLFF
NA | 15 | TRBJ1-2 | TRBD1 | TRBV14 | TGTGCCAGCAGCCCATTGGACAGGGCCCGGTATGGCTACACCTTC | CASSPLDRARYGYTF
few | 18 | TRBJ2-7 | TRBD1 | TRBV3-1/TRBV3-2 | TGTGCCAGCAGCCAGGAGGACAGGGCCCACTGGGAGCCCTACGAGCAGTACTTC | CASSQEDRAHWEPYEQYF
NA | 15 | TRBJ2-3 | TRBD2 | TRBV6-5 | TGTGCCAGCAGAATAGCGGGAGCGTTATCAGATACGCAGTATTTT | CASRIAGALSDTQYF
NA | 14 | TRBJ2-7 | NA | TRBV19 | TGTGCCAGTAGTATCTCCAGGGTGGCCTACGAGCAGTACTTC | CASSISRVAYEQYF